This passage covers 8 T cell receptor beta chains from one sample sequenced in a study of blood T cell repertoires in COVID-19. Assay: immunoSEQ multiplex PCR; the TCRdb copy retains only in-frame clones and omits some. Here the sample spans fewer than 250,000 clones, 85% to 90% being singletons. The material sequenced was peripheral blood. The receptors stem from a woman aged 55-75 years with acute or convalescent COVID-19.

V and J are TRBV27 and TRBJ2-2; 8 nucleotides line up with TRBD1. This CDR3 region has 15 residues. Trimming at V came to 5 bases and at J to 8 bases, leaving 10 bases not matched to a gene. Germline CDR1 is MNHEY and CDR2 is SMNVEV (reference sequence). The CDR3 sequence: CASSEDRAHGGELFF. The CDR3, as DNA: TGTGCCAGCAGTGAGGACAGGGCTCATGGAGGGGAGCTGTTTTTT.

The chain combines TRBV9 with TRBJ1-4; 11 nucleotides align to TRBD1. The CDR3 contains 17 residues. CDR1 and CDR2 (germline): SGDLS, YYNGEE. V shed 0 bases and J 3 bases; nucleotides not matched to a gene: 4. The CDR3 sequence: CASSVGTGGFSNEKLFF. The CDR3 DNA reads as TGTGCCAGCAGCGTAGGGACAGGGGGCTTTTCTAATGAAAAACTGTTTTTT.

The chain employs TRBV5-1 and TRBJ2-3; maybe TRBD1 (6 bases). The ends were cut back, 3 bases at V and 4 bases at J, with 12 bases in the middle. Germline V gives CDR1 SGHRS, CDR2 YFSETQ. This CDR3 has 14 residues. CDR3 amino acids: CASSSNTGPDTQYF. The CDR3 nucleotides are TGCGCCAGCAGCTCTAACACAGGGCCAGATACGCAGTATTTT.

The rearrangement joins TRBV12-5 to TRBJ2-3, with TRBD2 matching 9 bases. The CDR3 spans 17 residues. After removal of 7 bases from V and 4 bases from J, the junction contained 15 bases not matched to a gene. Germline lookup yields CDR1 LGHNT and CDR2 FRNRAP. CDR3 coding DNA: TGTGCTAGTGCCCCGTCCTTGGGGGCGGGGGGGCCAGATACGCAGTATTTT. Encoded protein: CASAPSLGAGGPDTQYF.

This sequence joins TRBV11-2 and TRBJ1-1, with D perhaps matching TRBD1 (5 bases). V shed 2 bases and J shed 1 base, with 8 bases lying between them. This CDR3 has 14 residues. The germline gives CDR1 SGHAT, CDR2 FQNNGV. The CDR3 region has the DNA TGTGCCAGCAGCTTATGGCAGGGGAACACTGAAGCTTTCTTT. Its protein is CASSLWQGNTEAFF. Looking up the rest from reference TRBV11-2 and TRBJ1-1 gives the full variable domain: EAGVAQSPRYKIIEKRQSVAFWCNPISGHATLYWYQQILGQGPKLLIQFQNNGVVDDSQLPKDRFSAERLKGVDSTLKIQPAKLEDSAVYLCASSLWQGNTEAFFGQGTRLTVV.

This chain uses TRBV6-6 with TRBJ1-2, with 8 bases aligning to TRBD1. V shed 2 bases, J shed 4 bases, and the junction held 6 bases outside the gene matches. The CDR3 is made up of 15 amino acids. Germline V CDR1 and CDR2: MNHNY, SVGAGI (reference sequence). CDR3 protein: CASSYRPDRAYGYTF. The DNA for the CDR3 is TGTGCCAGCAGTTACCGGCCGGACAGGGCCTATGGCTACACCTTC.

The chain employs TRBV7-2 and TRBJ1-5; TRBD1 is a possible D gene (5 bases). With 1 base removed from V and 4 bases from J, the gap between germline ends came to 20 bases. This CDR3 is 18 amino acids long. Germline V lookup: CDR1 SGHTA, CDR2 FQGNSA. The CDR3 protein is CASSLGGRLALSNQPQHF. CDR3 coding DNA: TGTGCCAGCAGCTTAGGGGGCAGGTTGGCCCTATCGAATCAGCCCCAGCATTTT.

V and J are TRBV28 and TRBJ1-4; 7 bases align to TRBD1. V lost 8 bases and J lost 3; bases outside the gene matches: 3. The germline V gene has CDR1 MDHEN and CDR2 SYDVKM. CDR3 length: 13 amino acids. CDR3 region: CASEGQSNEKLFF. The CDR3 DNA sequence: TGTGCCAGCGAGGGACAGTCTAATGAAAAACTGTTTTTT.